The source of this T cell receptor beta chain is a study of shared clonotypes between healthy human individuals. Germline CDR1 is SGHRS and CDR2 is YFSETQ. Trimming cost V 3 bases and J 5 bases; bases outside gene matches: 10. This CDR3 has 17 amino acids. It was across several immunoSEQ plates that each subset's genomic DNA was evenly split. Roughly 280 ng DNA, roughly 30,000 T cell genomes, went into unsorted PBMC replicate PCRs. Data came from immunoSEQ multiplex PCR; TCRdb stores just in-frame clones and leaves some out. The data contain 450,000 to 550,000 clones, 79% of them singletons. This clone occurred a few times. Donors comprised healthy HIV-negative adults lacking recent acute infections or vaccinations. Unsorted samples relied on about 90 million PBMCs, which served as the source of genomic DNA.

This chain links TRBV5-1 with TRBJ2-3, with 12 bases aligning to TRBD2. Material for sequencing was PBMCs. The receptor's source is a woman in her 40s in good health. Some clones in this sample may be carry-over from other donors' samples. CDR3 sequence (DNA): TGCGCCAGCAGCTACCGACTAGCGGGAGTTGGGGAAGATACGCAGTATTTT. This codes for CASSYRLAGVGEDTQYF.